Presented here are 3 T cell receptor beta chains from one specimen sequenced in a study of blood T cells in healthy people across ages. Sample-barcoded 5' priming and a J-beta primer mix drove a second PCR of 7 to 11 cycles. MiXCR, run by TCRdb on the 5' RACE reads, gives a single entry per CDR3 protein. The data contain roughly 2 million distinct CDR3 sequences, 49% of them singletons. Sequenced: blood. The receptors shown here come from a woman in her thirties or forties in good health.

The chain joins TRBV24-1 to TRBJ2-3; TRBD2 might be the D (7 bases). There are 15 residues in the CDR3. Looked up from germline, CDR1 is KGHDR and CDR2 is SFDVKD. Deletions cut 9 bases from V and 1 base from J, with 16 bases between. The CDR3 DNA reads as TGTGCCACCTGCCCGGGCGGGGGCGGCACAGATACGCAGTATTTT. Amino acid sequence: CATCPGGGGTDTQYF.

The chain uses TRBV4-3 and TRBJ2-1; TRBD1 matches at 9 bases. This CDR3 is 15 amino acids long. Germline CDR1 reads LGHNA; CDR2 reads YSLEER. With 6 bases clipped from V and 3 bases from J, the junction kept 6 bases outside the gene matches. CDR3 sequence (DNA): TGCGCCAGCAGAGAGGACAGGGGAATCTACAATGAGCAGTTCTTC. Translation gives CASREDRGIYNEQFF.

The rearrangement uses TRBV20-1 and TRBJ2-3; 10 bases align to TRBD2. Trimming took 6 bases from V and 6 from J; bases not matched to a gene: 3. Germline CDR1 is DFQATT and CDR2 is SNEGSKA (reference sequence). There are 12 residues in the CDR3. This CDR3 is CSAGLASDTQYF. For the CDR3, the DNA is TGCAGTGCGGGACTAGCGTCCGATACGCAGTATTTT.